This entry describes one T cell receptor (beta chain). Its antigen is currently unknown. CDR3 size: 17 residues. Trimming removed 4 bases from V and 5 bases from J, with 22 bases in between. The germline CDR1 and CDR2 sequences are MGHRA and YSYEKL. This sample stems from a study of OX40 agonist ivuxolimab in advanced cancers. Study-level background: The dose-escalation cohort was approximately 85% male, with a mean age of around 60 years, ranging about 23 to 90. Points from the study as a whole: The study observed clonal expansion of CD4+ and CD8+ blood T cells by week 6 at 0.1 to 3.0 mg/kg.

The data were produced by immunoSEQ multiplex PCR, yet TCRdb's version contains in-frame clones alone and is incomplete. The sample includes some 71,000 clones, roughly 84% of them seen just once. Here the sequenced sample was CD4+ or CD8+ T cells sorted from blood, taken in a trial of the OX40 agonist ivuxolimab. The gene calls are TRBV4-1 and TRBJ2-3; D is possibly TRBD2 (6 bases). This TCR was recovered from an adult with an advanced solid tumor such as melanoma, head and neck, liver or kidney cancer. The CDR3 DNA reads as TGCGCCAGCAGCCCCAGACGGGGGAACGCACACGAAGATACGCAGTATTTT. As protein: CASSPRRGNAHEDTQYF.